This T cell receptor (beta chain) was found in a study of T cell responses to AZD1222 COVID-19 vaccine. Study-wide findings and caveats: Baseline seropositivity occurred in only a handful of AZD1222 recipients.

In regard to this clone: Its antigen is not identified.

The germline V gene has CDR1 DFQATT and CDR2 SNEGSKA (reference sequence). The J segment lost 13 bases and the V segment lost 1 base, leaving 3 bases of the junction unmatched. The CDR3 is 11 residues long. Only in-frame clones appear in the TCRdb table, and some are missing; sequencing was by immunoSEQ multiplex PCR. Of some 170,000 clones listed, approximately 88% are singletons. Here the sequenced sample was peripheral blood, taken on day 0 of AZD1222 vaccination. The chain has TRBV20-1 and TRBJ1-2; 10 bases are shared with TRBD1. This TCR came from an adult in good health. CDR3 residues: CSARGTGGITF. The CDR3, as DNA: TGCAGTGCTAGAGGGACAGGGGGTATCACCTTC.